This T cell receptor beta chain emerged from a study of T cell changes during pregnancy in multiple sclerosis. Sequencing was performed with immunoSEQ multiplex PCR; in TCRdb, only in-frame clones are kept and a portion is missing. Of around 110,000 clones listed, about 89% were seen once; the top ten hold less than 2%. This CDR3 spans 15 amino acids. J was trimmed by 4 bases and V by 6 bases; bases with no gene match: 11. CDR1 and CDR2 (germline): MDHEN, SYDVKM. Sequencing was performed on peripheral blood, taken before pregnancy. The chain links TRBV28 to TRBJ2-7; TRBD2 matches 8 bases. The receptor comes from a female donor with multiple sclerosis, enrolled in a pregnancy study. The CDR3 here is CASRGTGLERYEQYF. CDR3 in DNA: TGTGCCAGCAGGGGGACGGGACTAGAAAGGTACGAGCAGTACTTC.